This TCR beta chain is drawn from a study of shared clonotypes between healthy human individuals. At a deep level, the assay was run. Data came from immunoSEQ multiplex PCR; TCRdb stores just in-frame clones and leaves some out. The table shows 2.5 million or so clones, with more than 90% occurring only once. This CDR3 has 15 amino acids. V was clipped by 0 bases and J by 7 bases, with 16 bases between them. The V gene's germline CDR1 is SGHRS and CDR2 YFSETQ. This chain links TRBV5-1 with TRBJ1-1, with D maybe TRBD1 (5 bases). The receptor was isolated from a man younger than 35 in good health. The sample consisted of naive CD4+ T cells sorted from blood. Subset denoted: CD45RA+ positively selected. The CDR3 sequence is CASSLEAAGGGEAFF. For the CDR3, the DNA is TGCGCCAGCAGCTTGGAGGCGGCGGGGGGAGGTGAAGCTTTCTTT. Combining the CDR3 with reference TRBV5-1 and TRBJ1-1 gives the whole variable domain KAGVTQTPRYLIKTRGQQVTLSCSPISGHRSVSWYQQTPGQGLQFLFEYFSETQRNKGNFPGRFSGRQFSNSRSEMNVSTLELGDSALYLCASSLEAAGGGEAFFGQGTRLTVV.